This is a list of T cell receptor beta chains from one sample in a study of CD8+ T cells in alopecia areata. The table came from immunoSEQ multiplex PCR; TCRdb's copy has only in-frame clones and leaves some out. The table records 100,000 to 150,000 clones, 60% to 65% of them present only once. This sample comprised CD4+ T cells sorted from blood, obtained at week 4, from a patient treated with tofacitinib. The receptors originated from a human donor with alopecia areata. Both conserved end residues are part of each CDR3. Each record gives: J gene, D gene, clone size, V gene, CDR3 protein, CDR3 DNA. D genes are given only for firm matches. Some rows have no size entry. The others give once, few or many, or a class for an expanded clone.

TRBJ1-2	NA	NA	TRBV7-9	CASSLGGYGYTF	TGTGCCAGCAGCTTAGGAGGTTATGGCTACACCTTC
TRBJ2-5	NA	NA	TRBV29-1	CSVVLRRTQETQYF	TGCAGCGTTGTGTTGAGACGTACCCAAGAGACCCAGTACTTC
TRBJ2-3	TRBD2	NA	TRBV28	CASSLGASGRRRVTDTQYF	TGTGCCAGCAGTTTAGGGGCTAGCGGGAGAAGGAGGGTTACAGATACGCAGTATTTT
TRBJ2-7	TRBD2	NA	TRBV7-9	CAIGLAGDEQYF	TGTGCCATAGGACTAGCGGGAGACGAGCAGTACTTC
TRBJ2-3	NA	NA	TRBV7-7	CASSSGTYDTDTQYF	TGTGCCAGCAGCTCCGGGACATACGACACAGATACGCAGTATTTT
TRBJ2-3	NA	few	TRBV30	CAWSPAIPDTQYF	TGTGCCTGGAGCCCCGCAATCCCAGATACGCAGTATTTT
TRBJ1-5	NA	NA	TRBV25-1	CASSDRWDQPQHF	TGTGCCAGCAGTGACAGGTGGGATCAGCCCCAGCATTTT
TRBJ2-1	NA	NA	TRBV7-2	CASSWASSSYNEQFF	TGTGCCAGCAGCTGGGCCTCCAGCTCCTACAATGAGCAGTTCTTC
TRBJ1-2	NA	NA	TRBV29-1	CSVEDPGLGGYGYTF	TGCAGCGTTGAAGATCCAGGGTTGGGTGGCTATGGCTACACCTTC
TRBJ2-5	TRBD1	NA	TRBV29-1	CSVVGTGQETQYF	TGCAGCGTTGTTGGGACAGGCCAAGAGACCCAGTACTTC
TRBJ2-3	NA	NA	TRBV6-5	CATSPGATDTQYF	TGTGCCACCTCCCCGGGGGCCACAGATACGCAGTATTTT
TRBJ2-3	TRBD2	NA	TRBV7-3	CASSLRGLASGPTDTQYF	TGTGCCAGCAGCTTAAGGGGCCTTGCTAGCGGCCCCACAGATACGCAGTATTTT
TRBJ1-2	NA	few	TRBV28	CASSGAVGRGYTF	TGTGCCAGCAGCGGGGCCGTGGGACGAGGCTACACCTTC
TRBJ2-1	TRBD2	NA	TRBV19	CASRASGYNEQFF	TGTGCCAGTAGGGCTAGCGGCTACAATGAGCAGTTCTTC
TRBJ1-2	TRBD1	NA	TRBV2	CASSPRTGKGGYTF	TGTGCCAGCAGTCCTCGGACAGGGAAGGGTGGCTACACCTTC
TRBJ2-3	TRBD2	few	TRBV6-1	CASSDGLAGDTQYF	TGTGCCAGCAGTGACGGATTAGCGGGGGATACGCAGTATTTT
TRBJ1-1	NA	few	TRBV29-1	CSVEGFNTEAFF	TGCAGCGTTGAAGGCTTCAACACTGAAGCTTTCTTT
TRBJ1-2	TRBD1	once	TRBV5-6	CASSSDRGTYGYTF	TGTGCCAGCAGCTCGGACAGGGGGACCTATGGCTACACCTTC
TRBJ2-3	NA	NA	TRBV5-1	CASSLWTSRDTQYF	TGCGCCAGCAGCTTATGGACAAGCAGAGATACGCAGTATTTT
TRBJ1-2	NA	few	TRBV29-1	CSVSGNYGYTF	TGCAGCGTTTCCGGGAACTATGGCTACACCTTC
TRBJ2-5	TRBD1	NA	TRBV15	CATSRTGGQETQYF	TGTGCCACCAGCAGGACAGGGGGCCAAGAGACCCAGTACTTC
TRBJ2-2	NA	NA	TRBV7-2	CASSAGNTGELFF	TGTGCCAGCAGCGCGGGAAACACCGGGGAGCTGTTTTTT
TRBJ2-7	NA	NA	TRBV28	CASRNSGLLVEQYF	TGTGCCAGCAGGAACTCGGGACTCCTAGTCGAGCAGTACTTC
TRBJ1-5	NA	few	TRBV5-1	CASSFDAGNQPQHF	TGCGCCAGCAGCTTTGATGCAGGGAATCAGCCCCAGCATTTT
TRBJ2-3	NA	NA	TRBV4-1	CASSQDQTRPSTDTQYF	TGCGCCAGCAGCCAAGATCAGACTCGACCTAGCACAGATACGCAGTATTTT
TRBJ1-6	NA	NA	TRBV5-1	CASSLAQGGTLHF	TGCGCCAGCAGCTTGGCCCAAGGCGGCACCCTCCACTTT
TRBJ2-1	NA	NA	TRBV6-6	CASSFPDRNEQFF	TGTGCCAGCAGTTTCCCCGACCGAAATGAGCAGTTCTTC
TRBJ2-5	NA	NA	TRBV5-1	CASSLAGGWSSQETQYF	TGCGCCAGCAGCTTGGCTGGGGGATGGAGTTCGCAAGAGACCCAGTACTTC
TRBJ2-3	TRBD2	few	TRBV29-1	CSVVLAGERTDTQYF	TGCAGCGTGGTACTAGCGGGAGAGAGAACAGATACGCAGTATTTT
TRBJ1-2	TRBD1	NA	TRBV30	CAWTPGQGRYGYTF	TGTGCCTGGACACCGGGACAGGGGCGGTATGGCTACACCTTC
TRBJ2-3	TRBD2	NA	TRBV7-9	CASSQKAGPTDTQYF	TGTGCCAGCAGCCAAAAAGCGGGGCCCACAGATACGCAGTATTTT
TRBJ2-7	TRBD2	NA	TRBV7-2	CASSPRLAGPSSYEQYF	TGTGCCAGCAGCCCGAGACTAGCGGGCCCAAGCTCCTACGAGCAGTACTTC
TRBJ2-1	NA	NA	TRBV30	CAWIFPPLYNEQFF	TGTGCCTGGATTTTTCCGCCACTGTACAATGAGCAGTTCTTC
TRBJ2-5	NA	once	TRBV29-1	CSVEGNGQETQYF	TGCAGCGTTGAAGGCAACGGACAAGAGACCCAGTACTTC
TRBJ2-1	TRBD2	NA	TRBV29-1	CSGRTSGMGNEQFF	TGCAGCGGAAGGACTAGCGGGATGGGCAATGAGCAGTTCTTC
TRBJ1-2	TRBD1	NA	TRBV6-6	CASTRDRGNSGYTF	TGTGCCAGCACTCGGGACAGGGGGAACTCTGGCTACACCTTC
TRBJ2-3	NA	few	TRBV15	CATSSVVGGGGTDTQYF	TGTGCCACCAGCAGTGTGGTGGGTGGCGGGGGCACAGATACGCAGTATTTT
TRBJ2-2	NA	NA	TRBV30	CAWSQGDPGELFF	TGTGCCTGGAGTCAGGGAGATCCCGGGGAGCTGTTTTTT
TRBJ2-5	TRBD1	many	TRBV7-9	CASSGRGLGETQYF	TGTGCCAGCAGCGGCAGGGGGCTCGGGGAGACCCAGTACTTC
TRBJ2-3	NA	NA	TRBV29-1	CSVGQLEDTQYF	TGCAGCGTTGGCCAGCTGGAGGATACGCAGTATTTT
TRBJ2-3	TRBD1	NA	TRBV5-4	CASSAIRTGGSDTQYF	TGTGCCAGCAGCGCAATCAGGACAGGGGGCTCAGATACGCAGTATTTT
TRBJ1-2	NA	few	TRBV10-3	CAISEDKGGYNGYTF	TGTGCCATCAGTGAGGATAAAGGGGGTTACAATGGCTACACCTTC
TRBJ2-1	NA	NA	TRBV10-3	CAISEVEGDSNEQFF	TGTGCCATCAGTGAGGTGGAGGGGGATTCAAATGAGCAGTTCTTC
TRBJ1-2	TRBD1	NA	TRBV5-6	CASSEATGEGDYGYTF	TGTGCCAGCAGCGAGGCTACAGGGGAAGGGGACTATGGCTACACCTTC
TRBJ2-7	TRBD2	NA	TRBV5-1	CASSLEWTSANEQYF	TGCGCCAGCAGCTTGGAATGGACTAGCGCTAACGAGCAGTACTTC
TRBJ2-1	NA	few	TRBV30	CAWSLERINEQFF	TGTGCCTGGAGTTTGGAGCGTATTAATGAGCAGTTCTTC
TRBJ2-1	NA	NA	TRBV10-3	CAISTAGVEQFF	TGTGCCATCAGTACAGCAGGTGTTGAGCAGTTCTTC
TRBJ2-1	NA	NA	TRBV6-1	CASSEDGGTYNEQFF	TGTGCCAGCAGTGAAGACGGAGGGACCTACAATGAGCAGTTCTTC
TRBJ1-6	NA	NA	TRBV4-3	CASSLTVNNSPLHF	TGCGCCAGCAGCTTGACGGTGAATAATTCACCCCTCCACTTT
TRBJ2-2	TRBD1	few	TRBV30	CAWTSTGTNTGELFF	TGTGCCTGGACCTCGACAGGGACGAACACCGGGGAGCTGTTTTTT
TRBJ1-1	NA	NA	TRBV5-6	CASSLDPLRTEAFF	TGTGCCAGCAGCTTGGACCCACTGCGGACTGAAGCTTTCTTT
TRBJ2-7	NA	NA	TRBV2	CASSTGQEQYF	TGTGCCAGCAGTACCGGACAAGAGCAGTACTTC